This T cell receptor beta chain emerged from a study of T cell changes during pregnancy in multiple sclerosis. Germline values: CDR1 SGHDT, CDR2 YYEEEE. This CDR3 comprises 15 residues. V lost 2 bases and J lost 7; bases outside the gene matches: 6. Sequencing was performed with immunoSEQ multiplex PCR; in TCRdb, only in-frame clones are kept and a portion is missing. The sample lists 75,000 to 100,000 clones; roughly 91% were seen once. The chain has TRBV5-6 and TRBJ2-2; TRBD2 matches 9 bases. Sequencing used peripheral blood, obtained after pregnancy. The sequence came from a female donor in good health, enrolled as a control in a pregnancy study. The CDR3 bases are TGTGCCAGCAGCTTATGGCGGGGGGGCTTCGGGGAGCTGTTTTTT. Translated: CASSLWRGGFGELFF.